The T cell receptor (beta chain) under discussion was sequenced for a study of CD8 T cells in ankylosing spondylitis. The CDR3 is 17 residues long. From germline, CDR1 is MDHEN and CDR2 SYDVKM. V was clipped by 3 bases and J by 0 bases; unmatched bases: 9. In TCRdb, the 5' RACE reads were re-called with MiXCR into one record per CDR3 protein. Of about 160,000 distinct CDR3 sequences listed, about 16% are singletons. Many counts were recorded for this clonotype. This sequence joins TRBV28 and TRBJ2-3, with TRBD2 matching 7 bases. The sequence was collected from a male donor with ankylosing spondylitis or in good health (not recorded which). Specimen: blood, either unsorted or a sorted T cell fraction (not recorded which). The CDR3 protein is CASSFPSGYTSTDTQYF. In DNA form, the CDR3 reads TGTGCCAGCAGTTTCCCTAGCGGTTATACTAGCACAGATACGCAGTATTTT.